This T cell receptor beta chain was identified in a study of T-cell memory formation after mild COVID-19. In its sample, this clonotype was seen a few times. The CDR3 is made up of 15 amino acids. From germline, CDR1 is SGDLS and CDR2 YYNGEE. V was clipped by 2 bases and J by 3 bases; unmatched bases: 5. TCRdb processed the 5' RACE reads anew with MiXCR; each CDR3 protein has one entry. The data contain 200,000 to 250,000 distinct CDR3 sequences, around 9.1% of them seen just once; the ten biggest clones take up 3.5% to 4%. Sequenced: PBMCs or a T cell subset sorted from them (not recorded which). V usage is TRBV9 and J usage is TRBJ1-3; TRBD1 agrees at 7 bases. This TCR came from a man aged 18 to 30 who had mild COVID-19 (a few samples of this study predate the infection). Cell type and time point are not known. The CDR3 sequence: CASSVDRPHGNTIYF. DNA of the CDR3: TGTGCCAGCAGCGTGGACAGGCCTCATGGAAACACCATATATTTT. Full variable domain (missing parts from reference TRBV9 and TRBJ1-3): DSGVTQTPKHLITATGQRVTLRCSPRSGDLSVYWYQQSLDQGLQFLIQYYNGEERAKGNILERFSAQQFPDLHSELNLSSLELGDSALYFCASSVDRPHGNTIYFGEGSWLTVV.